Presented here are 27 T cell receptor beta chains from one specimen sequenced in a study of PD-1 blockade in classical Hodgkin lymphoma. TCRdb keeps only in-frame clones here, not all; method: immunoSEQ multiplex PCR. The sample lists 70,000 or so clones, roughly 93% occurring once. Time point reported: newly diagnosed, previously untreated cHL patient sample. Specimen: peripheral blood mononuclear cells (PBMCs). These receptors originate from a human donor with classical Hodgkin lymphoma.

The chain is built from TRBV19 and TRBJ2-1, with D tentatively TRBD2 (6 bases). Between the trimmed V and J ends, which lost 1 base and 4 bases, there was a span of 17 bases. Germline V gene data show CDR1 as LNHDA and CDR2 as SQIVND (reference sequence). CDR3 length: 17 residues. The CDR3, as DNA: TGTGCCAGTAGTATAGGGGCTCCGGCGGGAAGGTACAATGAGCAGTTCTTC. Its translation: CASSIGAPAGRYNEQFF.

In its sample, this clone was seen a few times. The V call is TRBV2, the J call TRBJ1-5; no clear D. Trimming cost V 4 bases and J 4 bases, with 14 bases left between them. Germline V CDR1 and CDR2: SNHLY, FYNNEI. This CDR3 spans 15 amino acids. Here the CDR3 DNA reads TGTGCCAGCAGTGGAGGCAGCGGCAGTAATCAGCCCCAGCATTTT. Encoded protein: CASSGGSGSNQPQHF.

This clone was seen only a few times. V is TRBV19 and J is TRBJ1-2; no firm D call. With 6 bases removed from V and 7 bases from J, the gap between germline ends came to 21 bases. The V gene's germline CDR1 is LNHDA and CDR2 SQIVND (reference sequence). The CDR3 extends over 15 amino acids. The CDR3: CASSPIPGVNSGYTF. Written as DNA, the CDR3 is TGTGCCAGTAGCCCGATACCGGGAGTGAACAGTGGCTACACCTTC.

V gene TRBV5-1 combines with J gene TRBJ2-1, with 8 bases identical to TRBD2. J lost 1 base, V lost 2 bases, and 2 bases had no gene match. Germline CDR1 and CDR2: SGHRS and YFSETQ. CDR3 length: 15 residues. The CDR3 reads CASSLIAGSYNEQFF. In DNA form, the CDR3 reads TGCGCCAGCAGCTTAATAGCGGGATCCTACAATGAGCAGTTCTTC.

The chain uses TRBV15 and TRBJ1-3, with D possibly TRBD1 on 6 matching bases. Germline loops: CDR1 LNHNV, CDR2 YYDKDF (reference sequence). The CDR3 totals 15 residues. V was pared by 3 bases and J by 4 bases, with 13 bases between. DNA of the CDR3: TGTGCCACCAGCAGGTCCACAGGGTACGGAAACACCATATATTTT. Amino acids: CATSRSTGYGNTIYF.

V usage is TRBV6-1 and J usage is TRBJ2-1; a possible D gene is TRBD1 (5 bases). CDR1 is MNHNS, CDR2 SASEGT, per germline. The V and J ends lost 4 bases and 3 bases respectively, with 10 bases between them. The CDR3 runs to 14 residues. The DNA for the CDR3 is TGTGCCAGCAGTGGCCAGGGAAGCTACAATGAGCAGTTCTTC. Protein product: CASSGQGSYNEQFF.

The rearrangement uses TRBV27 and TRBJ2-2; D not resolved. CDR1 MNHEY and CDR2 SMNVEV come from the germline V gene (reference sequence). The CDR3 extends over 13 amino acids. The V end lost 8 bases, the J end lost 5 bases, and 12 bases lay between the germline ends. CDR3 sequence: CASATSETGELFF. In nucleotides, the CDR3 is TGTGCCAGCGCAACTTCTGAGACCGGGGAGCTGTTTTTT.

The rearrangement links TRBV6-6 to TRBJ1-6; D unresolved. Germline-derived CDR1 and CDR2 are MNHNY and SVGAGI (reference sequence). The CDR3 runs to 15 residues. With 0 bases removed from V and 7 bases from J, the gap between germline ends came to 10 bases. CDR3 sequence (DNA): TGTGCCAGCAGTTACTCGATCAGGACGAATTCACCCCTCCACTTT. It encodes CASSYSIRTNSPLHF.

The V and J genes are TRBV5-1 and TRBJ2-1; D gene unclear. Germline CDR1 and CDR2: SGHRS and YFSETQ. V dropped 2 bases and J dropped 0 bases, with 9 bases sitting between them. The CDR3 is made up of 15 amino acids. This CDR3 reads CASSFTVTSYNEQFF. DNA for the CDR3: TGCGCCAGCAGCTTCACAGTTACCTCCTACAATGAGCAGTTCTTC.

The chain is built from TRBV6-4 and TRBJ1-2; TRBD1 aligns across 7 bases. J gave up 7 bases and V 2 bases, and 10 bases lay outside the gene matches. Germline V gene data show CDR1 as MRHNA and CDR2 as SNTAGT. The length of the CDR3 is 15 residues. As DNA, the CDR3 is TGTGCCAGCAGTGACCACGCACAGGGGATCGGTGGCTACACCTTC. It specifies CASSDHAQGIGGYTF.

The rearrangement uses TRBV18 and TRBJ2-5; the D is unclear. V lost 2 bases to trimming and J lost 1 base, with 2 bases between them. Germline V lookup: CDR1 KGHSH, CDR2 LQKENI. The CDR3 spans 12 residues. CDR3 sequence: CASSPIQETQYF. The CDR3, as DNA: TGTGCCAGCTCACCAATCCAAGAGACCCAGTACTTC.

The rearrangement links TRBV5-1 to TRBJ2-5; 9 positions agree with TRBD1. Germline assignment: CDR1 SGHRS and CDR2 YFSETQ. The junction had 4 bases not matched to a gene; V was cut back by 4 bases and J by 3 bases. The CDR3 runs to 14 residues. The CDR3: CASSPGQGKETQYF. The CDR3 bases are TGCGCCAGCAGCCCAGGACAGGGGAAAGAGACCCAGTACTTC. The variable domain in full, with the rest retrieved from reference TRBV5-1 and TRBJ2-5, is KAGVTQTPRYLIKTRGQQVTLSCSPISGHRSVSWYQQTPGQGLQFLFEYFSETQRNKGNFPGRFSGRQFSNSRSEMNVSTLELGDSALYLCASSPGQGKETQYFGPGTRLLVL.

Worth noting for this clone: The sample has other DNA sequences that encode this CDR3 too. The chain links TRBV29-1 to TRBJ2-1; D not certain. V lost 3 bases to trimming and J lost 4 bases, with 1 base between them. Germline loops: CDR1 SQVTM, CDR2 ANQGSEA. The CDR3 consists of 10 residues. The CDR3 sequence: CSVEYNEQFF. CDR3 DNA: TGCAGCGTTGAGTACAATGAGCAGTTCTTC.

CDR3 loop: CASSPRGTSSYEQYF. The CDR3 nucleotides read TGTGCCAGCAGCCCCCGAGGAACTAGTTCCTACGAGCAGTACTTC. The V gene is TRBV6-5, the J gene TRBJ2-7; D perhaps matches TRBD2 (5 bases). The CDR3 is 15 residues long. Trimming shortened V by 6 bases and J by 1 base, and 16 bases separated the two germline ends. CDR1 MNHEY and CDR2 SVGAGI come from the germline V gene.

The J gene is TRBJ2-3, the V gene TRBV13; 7 bases agree with TRBD1. The CDR3 spans 16 residues. V was clipped by 1 base and J by 0 bases; unmatched bases: 4. Per the germline V gene, CDR1 is PRHDT and CDR2 is FYEKMQ (reference sequence). In DNA form, the CDR3 reads TGTGCCAGCAGCTTAGCGTCAGGGGGTAGCACAGATACGCAGTATTTT. It encodes CASSLASGGSTDTQYF.

V is TRBV25-1 and J is TRBJ1-3, with D hard to call. With 3 bases removed from V and 3 bases from J, the gap between germline ends came to 9 bases. The CDR3 is 14 residues long. Germline lookup yields CDR1 MGHDK and CDR2 SYGVNS. CDR3 loop: CASSDRNDGNTIYF. In nucleotides, the CDR3 is TGTGCCAGCAGTGATCGCAATGATGGAAACACCATATATTTT. The full variable domain, in which reference TRBV25-1 and TRBJ1-3 provide the parts outside the CDR3, is EADIYQTPRYLVIGTGKKITLECSQTMGHDKMYWYQQDPGMELHLIHYSYGVNSTEKGDLSSESTVSRIRTEHFPLTLESARPSHTSQYLCASSDRNDGNTIYFGEGSWLTVV.

This chain links TRBV6-1 with TRBJ1-4; the D is unclear. The V and J ends lost 7 bases and 4 bases respectively, with 10 bases between them. This CDR3 comprises 13 residues. CDR1 is MNHNS and CDR2 is SASEGT in the germline V gene. CDR3 in DNA: TGTGCCAGCACCGGGTTGCTTAATGAAAAACTGTTTTTT. It yields the protein CASTGLLNEKLFF.

The rearrangement joins TRBV5-1 to TRBJ2-3, with 9 bases aligning to TRBD2. The CDR3 totals 15 residues. Germline V gene data show CDR1 as SGHRS and CDR2 as YFSETQ. V lost 0 bases and J lost 7; bases outside the gene matches: 6. The CDR3 region is CASSLGTSVSYTQYF. The CDR3 coding sequence is TGCGCCAGCAGCTTGGGGACTAGCGTATCCTATACGCAGTATTTT.

This clone was seen a single time. V is TRBV6-1 and J is TRBJ1-2, with 9 bases matching TRBD1. Germline lookup yields CDR1 MNHNS and CDR2 SASEGT. The V gene end was trimmed by 1 base and the J gene end by 6 bases; junction bases not matched to a gene: 0. The CDR3 runs to 13 residues. The CDR3 region is CASSEGTGDGYTF. As DNA, the CDR3 is TGTGCCAGCAGTGAAGGGACAGGGGATGGCTACACCTTC.

The V gene is TRBV28, the J gene TRBJ2-1, with TRBD2 matching 10 bases. The ends lost 3 bases at V and 7 bases at J; junction bases unmatched: 15. Germline V gene data show CDR1 as MDHEN and CDR2 as SYDVKM. The CDR3 is 18 amino acids. CDR3 amino acids: CASSFPLSIAGGRNEQFF. In DNA, the CDR3 is TGTGCCAGCAGTTTCCCCCTATCAATAGCGGGAGGAAGGAATGAGCAGTTCTTC.

The chain combines TRBV27 with TRBJ2-2, with 7 bases lining up with TRBD1. This CDR3 spans 13 amino acids. J was trimmed by 6 bases and V by 4 bases; bases with no gene match: 2. The V gene's germline CDR1 is MNHEY and CDR2 SMNVEV (reference sequence). CDR3 protein: CASSSQGAGELFF. The CDR3 DNA sequence: TGTGCCAGCAGTTCGCAGGGGGCCGGGGAGCTGTTTTTT.

V usage is TRBV6-6 and J usage is TRBJ2-1; maybe TRBD2 (5 bases). V lost 0 bases and J 11 bases, leaving 17 bases between the germline ends. The CDR3 covers 15 residues. Germline CDR1 MNHNY, CDR2 SVGAGI (reference sequence). CDR3: CASSYSTGFPGKQFF. The CDR3 coding sequence is TGTGCCAGCAGTTACTCGACGGGGTTCCCGGGGAAGCAGTTCTTC.

The rearrangement joins TRBV4-3 to TRBJ1-1; TRBD1 might be the D (6 bases). Germline V gene lookup returns CDR1 LGHNA and CDR2 YSLEER. The length of the CDR3 is 15 residues. V lost 1 base, J lost 6 bases, and 15 bases lay in between. CDR3 nucleotides: TGCGCCAGCAGCCAAGTGACAGGACAATCGGCTGAAGCTTTCTTT. Amino acids: CASSQVTGQSAEAFF.

This chain joins TRBV28 and TRBJ2-3; 8 nucleotides align to TRBD2. The CDR3 runs 15 residues. With 5 bases clipped from V and 1 base from J, the junction kept 5 bases outside the gene matches. The germline V gene encodes CDR1 MDHEN and CDR2 SYDVKM. DNA for the CDR3: TGTGCCAGCAGTACGCGGGAGGCGGGCACAGATACGCAGTATTTT. Translating it yields CASSTREAGTDTQYF.

The genes are TRBV14 and TRBJ1-2; 7 bases are shared with TRBD1. Unmatched junction bases numbered 6, after V lost 4 bases and J lost 1 base. Germline CDR1 SGHDN, CDR2 FVKESK. This CDR3 region has 15 residues. CDR3 region: CASSRTGRLNYGYTF. In DNA, the CDR3 is TGTGCCAGCAGCCGGACAGGCCGACTTAACTATGGCTACACCTTC.

This chain uses TRBV2 with TRBJ2-5, with D perhaps matching TRBD2 (5 bases). CDR3 length equals 12 residues. Trimming cost V 6 bases and J 5 bases, with 10 bases left between them. Germline CDR1 and CDR2: SNHLY and FYNNEI. The CDR3: CASRGGLETQYF. Written as DNA, the CDR3 is TGTGCCAGCAGGGGCGGACTGGAGACCCAGTACTTC.

The rearrangement links TRBV5-6 to TRBJ2-5; D unresolved. The V end lost 0 bases, the J end lost 1 base, and 13 bases lay between the germline ends. CDR1 is SGHDT, CDR2 YYEEEE, per germline. The CDR3 spans 16 residues. CDR3 sequence: CASSLDKVWGQETQYF. The CDR3 DNA follows: TGTGCCAGCAGCTTGGATAAGGTTTGGGGCCAAGAGACCCAGTACTTC.